This T cell receptor (beta chain) was observed in a study of T cell responses to AZD1222 COVID-19 vaccine. General study results and limits: Receipt of two AZD1222 doses was followed by a rise in Spike-specific TCR breadth and depth. Baseline antibody screening turned up just a handful of seropositive AZD1222 recipients.

To note about this clone: Its antigen is not identified.

Only in-frame clones appear in the TCRdb table, and some are missing; sequencing was by immunoSEQ multiplex PCR. Altogether some 120,000 clones are present, about 90% being singletons, with the ten largest covering 1.1%. CDR3 length equals 17 residues. V was pared by 4 bases and J by 0 bases, with 19 bases between. CDR1 and CDR2 (germline): SNHLY, FYNNEI. The source is an adult in good health. The chain couples TRBV2 to TRBJ2-7; D call uncertain. This specimen was peripheral blood, taken on day 0 of AZD1222 vaccination. The CDR3: CASSVAAYMPSSYEQYF. DNA for the CDR3: TGTGCCAGCAGTGTGGCGGCCTACATGCCGAGCTCCTACGAGCAGTACTTC.